This T cell receptor (beta chain) was sequenced in a study of blood T cell repertoires in COVID-19. Germline CDR1 KGHDR, CDR2 SFDVKD. The germline V and J ends were trimmed by 4 bases and 0 bases, with 12 bases remaining between them. The CDR3 runs 16 residues. Produced via immunoSEQ multiplex PCR; TCRdb's table is partial and in-frame only. Altogether 60,000 to 75,000 clones are present, around 90% being singletons, with the ten largest covering 7.3%. A Seattle source enrolled patients during active infection and followed them longitudinally. The receptor was isolated from a man aged 40-55 years with COVID-19, enrolled during active disease. Material: peripheral blood. This sequence joins TRBV24-1 and TRBJ1-5; no firm D call. The chain's CDR3 is CATSDRERYSNQPQHF. CDR3 DNA sequence: TGTGCCACCAGTGACAGAGAGCGATATAGCAATCAGCCCCAGCATTTT.